This record concerns one T cell receptor beta chain sequence. This sample stems from a study of blood T cell repertoires in COVID-19. In the source study's methods: By means of reference gene primer amplification, nucleated cell counts were estimated. The table came from immunoSEQ multiplex PCR; TCRdb's copy has only in-frame clones and leaves some out. Clone size and the V and J calls come from that table; the DNA yielded D and trimming. The data hold 50,000 to 65,000 clones, with roughly 92% observed a single time. Sequenced input: peripheral blood. The TCR originated in a human donor in a cohort sampled during active COVID-19.

DNA for the CDR3: TGTGCCCCCTCTGACACTGAAGCTTTCTTT. Residues: CAPSDTEAFF. This chain connects TRBV27 to TRBJ1-1; D not resolved. The V gene lost 11 bases and the J gene lost 3 bases, with 7 bases spanning the gap. The CDR3 spans 10 residues. Germline CDR1 and CDR2: MNHEY and SMNVEV (reference sequence).